Listed below are T cell receptor beta chains from one sample, sequenced in a study of OX40 agonist ivuxolimab in advanced cancers. The data were produced by immunoSEQ multiplex PCR, yet TCRdb's version contains in-frame clones alone and is incomplete. The table shows about 24,000 clones, with 77% occurring only once. Sequenced material: CD4+ or CD8+ T cells sorted from blood, taken in a trial of the OX40 agonist ivuxolimab. These receptors came from an adult with an advanced solid tumor such as melanoma, head and neck, liver or kidney cancer. CDR3s include the opening cysteine and the closing phenylalanine or tryptophan. D genes are given only for firm matches. Expanded clones are given a class, and other clones once, few, many or no size at all.

J | V | size | D | CDR3 | DNA
TRBJ1-2 | TRBV5-1 | - | - | CASSFQTPQRGYTF | TGCGCCAGCAGCTTTCAAACACCACAGCGGGGCTACACCTTC
TRBJ1-1 | TRBV4-2 | - | - | CASSQPPLGTEAFF | TGTGCCAGCAGCCAGCCACCTTTGGGGACTGAAGCTTTCTTT
TRBJ2-3 | TRBV7-2 | few | - | CASSSRRFRDTQYF | TGTGCCAGCAGCTCGAGGCGGTTCCGCGATACGCAGTATTTT
TRBJ2-1 | TRBV30 | - | - | CAWGVGGGGLGEQFF | TGTGCCTGGGGCGTTGGGGGAGGGGGGTTAGGTGAGCAGTTCTTC
TRBJ1-5 | TRBV7-2 | - | - | CASSLYQGWANQPQHF | TGTGCCAGCAGCTTATACCAGGGGTGGGCCAATCAGCCCCAGCATTTT
TRBJ1-5 | TRBV19 | - | - | CASKRADYSNQPQHF | TGTGCCAGCAAAAGGGCGGACTATAGCAATCAGCCCCAGCATTTT
TRBJ2-1 | TRBV7-3 | - | - | CASSLGSNEQFF | TGTGCCAGCAGCTTAGGGAGCAATGAGCAGTTCTTC
TRBJ2-1 | TRBV4-2 | - | TRBD2 | CASSPGDLAGGYEQFF | TGTGCCAGCAGCCCAGGTGATCTAGCGGGAGGCTATGAGCAGTTCTTC
TRBJ2-2 | TRBV28 | - | TRBD1 | CASRTGGESGELFF | TGTGCCAGCAGGACAGGGGGCGAAAGCGGGGAGCTGTTTTTT
TRBJ2-1 | TRBV15 | - | - | CATSAEGAQFF | TGTGCCACCAGCGCAGAAGGGGCGCAGTTCTTC
TRBJ2-1 | TRBV9 | - | TRBD2 | CASSTPHPSGLAGGPSSYNEQFF | TGTGCCAGCAGCACCCCTCACCCCTCCGGACTAGCGGGGGGCCCGAGCTCCTACAATGAGCAGTTCTTC
TRBJ1-6 | TRBV2 | - | - | CASTYNSPLHF | TGTGCCAGCACCTATAATTCACCCCTCCACTTT